The 23 T cell receptor beta chains below come from one sample, sequenced in a study of shared clonotypes between healthy human individuals. Repertoires were generated with immunoSEQ multiplex PCR, while TCRdb's copy carries only in-frame clones and drops some. There are some 660,000 clones in the sample; approximately 73% occur only once, and 1.5% to 2% lies in the top ten. The material sequenced was memory CD4+ T cells sorted from blood. As to subset: CD45RA-negative fraction. These receptors all stem from a woman younger than 45 in good health.

The chain employs TRBV28 and TRBJ1-3, with a possible D match to TRBD1 (5 bases). The CDR3 covers 17 residues. Trimming removed 4 bases at V and 1 base at J, with 17 bases between. The germline V gene has CDR1 MDHEN and CDR2 SYDVKM. For the CDR3, the DNA is TGTGCCAGCAGTTCCGCCGGGGACCGTCCTTCTGGAAACACCATATATTTT. This sequence encodes CASSSAGDRPSGNTIYF. Full variable domain (rest looked up from reference TRBV28 and TRBJ1-3): DVKVTQSSRYLVKRTGEKVFLECVQDMDHENMFWYRQDPGLGLRLIYFSYDVKMKEKGDIPEGYSVSREKKERFSLILESASTNQTSMYLCASSSAGDRPSGNTIYFGEGSWLTVV.

This chain uses TRBV30 with TRBJ1-4, with D perhaps matching TRBD1 (6 bases). V lost 1 base and J 8 bases, leaving 8 bases between the germline ends. There are 12 residues in the CDR3. Germline V CDR1 and CDR2: GTSNPN, SVGIG (reference sequence). For the CDR3, the DNA is TGTGCCTGGAGTGGACAGGTGGAAAAACTGTTTTTT. This codes for CAWSGQVEKLFF.

This clone was seen many times. The J gene is TRBJ1-1, the V gene TRBV30; possible D gene TRBD1, 5 bases. The CDR3 sequence is 11 residues long. CDR1 and CDR2 from the germline V gene are GTSNPN and SVGIG (reference sequence). V gave up 7 bases and J gave up 3 bases, with 9 bases separating them. CDR3 in amino acids: CALQGHTEAFF. In DNA form, the CDR3 reads TGTGCCTTGCAGGGTCACACTGAAGCTTTCTTT.

V usage is TRBV30 and J usage is TRBJ2-6; D perhaps matches TRBD1 (5 bases). CDR1 is GTSNPN and CDR2 is SVGIG in the germline V gene (reference sequence). Trimming shortened V by 8 bases and J by 2 bases, and 7 bases separated the two germline ends. The CDR3 sequence is 12 residues long. CDR3 in amino acids: CAEGAGANVLTF. CDR3 nucleotide sequence: TGTGCCGAAGGGGCTGGGGCCAACGTCCTGACTTTC.

CDR3 in DNA: TGTGCCAGCAGCTCTGGCCCGGGGAAGACCCAGTACTTC. Translating gives CASSSGPGKTQYF. The chain links TRBV7-2 to TRBJ2-5, with D tentatively TRBD2 (5 bases). Trimming left V 4 bases short and J 6 bases short, with 12 bases between. This CDR3 is 13 amino acids long. Germline values: CDR1 SGHTA, CDR2 FQGNSA.

The chain is built from TRBV5-4 and TRBJ2-7; TRBD2 agrees at 8 bases. Losses at the gene ends were 5 bases for V and 3 bases for J; bases not matched to a gene: 10. The CDR3 is 15 amino acids. Germline values: CDR1 SGHNT, CDR2 YYREEE (reference sequence). The CDR3 sequence is CASSSGLALGYEQYF. In DNA form, the CDR3 reads TGTGCCAGCAGTTCTGGACTAGCTCTTGGCTACGAGCAGTACTTC.

This rearrangement joins TRBV7-2 to TRBJ2-3; 10 positions match TRBD1. There are 14 residues in the CDR3. Germline CDR1 is SGHTA and CDR2 is FQGNSA. The ends lost 3 bases at V and 6 bases at J; junction bases unmatched: 3. CDR3: CASSFRTGGDTQYF. As DNA, the CDR3 is TGTGCCAGCAGCTTTCGGACAGGGGGGGATACGCAGTATTTT.

The chain couples TRBV5-1 to TRBJ2-2; 10 nucleotides match TRBD2. Trimming cost V 1 base and J 4 bases; bases outside gene matches: 4. This CDR3 has 16 amino acids. Germline V gives CDR1 SGHRS, CDR2 YFSETQ. In nucleotides, the CDR3 is TGCGCCAGCAGCTTGTTGTTAGCGGGAGGCACCGGGGAGCTGTTTTTT. Translation gives CASSLLLAGGTGELFF.

This clone was counted at least ten times. The CDR3 nucleotides are TGTGCCAGCAGTTTAAAGGGACAGACCTTTGTGCGTGGCTACACCTTC. This encodes CASSLKGQTFVRGYTF. This chain connects TRBV28 to TRBJ1-2; 7 nucleotides match TRBD1. V dropped 2 bases and J dropped 7; count of bases not matched to a gene: 13. This CDR3 spans 16 amino acids. Germline CDR1 reads MDHEN; CDR2 reads SYDVKM.

The chain combines TRBV5-1 with TRBJ1-5; the D is unclear. Deletions cut 5 bases from V and 4 bases from J, with 10 bases between. The CDR3 has 13 residues. Germline CDR1 SGHRS, CDR2 YFSETQ. The CDR3 is CASSFDLNQPQHF. The DNA of the CDR3 is TGCGCCAGCAGTTTCGACCTGAATCAGCCCCAGCATTTT.

The chain has TRBV7-2 and TRBJ2-1; D remains ambiguous. Germline lookup yields CDR1 SGHTA and CDR2 FQGNSA. V lost 1 base, J lost 4 bases, and 11 bases lay in between. The CDR3 totals 15 residues. The CDR3 here is CASSLDDGPYNEQFF. The CDR3 DNA reads TGTGCCAGCAGCTTAGACGACGGACCGTACAATGAGCAGTTCTTC.

This clone was observed a single time. Other DNA variants within this sample encode the same CDR3. The chain links TRBV5-1 to TRBJ2-5; D ambiguous. The V and J ends lost 0 bases and 1 base respectively, with 4 bases between them. The length of the CDR3 is 13 residues. Germline V gene sequence: CDR1 SGHRS, CDR2 YFSETQ. The CDR3 region has the DNA TGCGCCAGCAGCTTGGTCGGCCAAGAGACCCAGTACTTC. Its translation: CASSLVGQETQYF.

This clone showed up many times. The sample has other DNA sequences that encode this CDR3 too. This chain connects TRBV13 to TRBJ2-3; no clear D gene. The V end lost 5 bases, the J end lost 2 bases, and 20 bases lay between the germline ends. Germline V gene lookup returns CDR1 PRHDT and CDR2 FYEKMQ (reference sequence). The CDR3 loop spans 17 amino acids. CDR3 protein: CASSPGFADSHTDTQYF. The DNA for the CDR3 is TGTGCCAGCAGCCCCGGGTTTGCGGATAGTCACACAGATACGCAGTATTTT.

V and J are TRBV7-2 and TRBJ1-1; D call uncertain. The V end lost 2 bases, the J end lost 2 bases, and 3 bases lay between the germline ends. CDR1 and CDR2 (germline): SGHTA, FQGNSA. The CDR3 has 12 amino acids. CDR3: CASSLFNTEAFF. The CDR3 nucleotides are TGTGCCAGCAGCTTATTTAACACTGAAGCTTTCTTT.

This clone was detected only once. The chain links TRBV30 to TRBJ2-1; 14 nucleotides line up with TRBD2. V was clipped by 5 bases and J by 6 bases; unmatched bases: 0. The CDR3 has 13 residues. The germline CDR1 and CDR2 sequences are GTSNPN and SVGIG (reference sequence). CDR3 DNA: TGTGCCTGGGGGACTAGCGGGAGCAATGAGCAGTTCTTC. This encodes CAWGTSGSNEQFF.

CDR3: CASSPGQGFSGNTIYF. DNA for the CDR3: TGTGCCAGCTCACCAGGACAGGGCTTCTCTGGAAACACCATATATTTT. V and J are TRBV18 and TRBJ1-3, with TRBD1 matching 8 bases. The CDR3 loop spans 16 amino acids. Germline CDR1 is KGHSH and CDR2 is LQKENI. With V trimmed by 2 bases and J by 0 bases, 3 bases remained unmatched.

The V gene is TRBV27, the J gene TRBJ2-7; TRBD1 is a possible D gene (5 bases). Germline-derived CDR1 and CDR2 are MNHEY and SMNVEV (reference sequence). V was clipped by 7 bases and J by 6 bases, with 25 bases between them. The CDR3 covers 16 residues. CDR3 DNA sequence: TGTGCCAGCACACCCAGGGTGGGCCTCGGGCTACCCGAGCAGTACTTC. Residues: CASTPRVGLGLPEQYF.

This clone was found once. The V and J genes are TRBV6-5 and TRBJ2-7, with TRBD2 identical over 8 bases. The length of the CDR3 is 12 residues. From germline, CDR1 is MNHEY and CDR2 SVGAGI. V lost 5 bases, J lost 12 bases, and 9 bases stayed unmatched. Here the CDR3 reads CASSGPGLDPYF. As DNA, the CDR3 is TGTGCCAGCAGTGGGCCGGGACTAGATCCGTACTTC.

This clone was counted a few times. The chain employs TRBV19 and TRBJ2-3; 8 bases align to TRBD2. After removal of 4 bases from V and 0 bases from J, the junction contained 6 bases not matched to a gene. Germline-derived CDR1 and CDR2 are LNHDA and SQIVND (reference sequence). The CDR3 spans 16 residues. This CDR3 is CASSTGSGKSTDTQYF. The CDR3 DNA reads TGTGCCAGTAGTACCGGTAGCGGGAAGAGCACAGATACGCAGTATTTT.

The chain recombines TRBV28 with TRBJ2-1, with D perhaps TRBD1 (5 bases). CDR3 length equals 16 residues. The V end was cut by 7 bases, the J end by 5 bases, with 21 bases between. CDR1 MDHEN and CDR2 SYDVKM come from the germline V gene. CDR3 amino acids: CASISPGFRWDNEQFF. The CDR3 DNA reads as TGTGCCAGCATATCCCCAGGGTTTCGTTGGGACAATGAGCAGTTCTTC.

V and J are TRBV11-2 and TRBJ1-1, with 8 bases aligning to TRBD1. The V segment lost 5 bases and the J segment 0 bases; nucleotides outside the gene matches: 2. Germline-derived CDR1 and CDR2 are SGHAT and FQNNGV. The CDR3 is 14 residues long. CDR3 coding DNA: TGTGCCAGCAGCAAGGGACAGGTGAACACTGAAGCTTTCTTT. It encodes CASSKGQVNTEAFF.

This clone was seen more than once but under ten times. V and J are TRBV7-2 and TRBJ2-3; 11 bases fit TRBD2. The CDR3 consists of 16 residues. Trimming removed 5 bases from V and 6 bases from J; junction bases left unmatched: 10. Germline CDR1 SGHTA, CDR2 FQGNSA. In DNA form, the CDR3 reads TGTGCCAGCAGCCATGCCGCGACTAGCGGGACTGATACGCAGTATTTT. This translates into CASSHAATSGTDTQYF.

This clone has just a few counts. The chain is built from TRBV19 and TRBJ2-3; D might be TRBD1 (6 bases). Trimming took off 6 bases at V and 2 bases at J, with 12 bases between the two ends. CDR3 length equals 14 residues. Germline-derived CDR1 and CDR2 are LNHDA and SQIVND (reference sequence). DNA for the CDR3: TGTGCCAGTAGCAATGGACAGACCACAGATACGCAGTATTTT. The encoded protein is CASSNGQTTDTQYF.